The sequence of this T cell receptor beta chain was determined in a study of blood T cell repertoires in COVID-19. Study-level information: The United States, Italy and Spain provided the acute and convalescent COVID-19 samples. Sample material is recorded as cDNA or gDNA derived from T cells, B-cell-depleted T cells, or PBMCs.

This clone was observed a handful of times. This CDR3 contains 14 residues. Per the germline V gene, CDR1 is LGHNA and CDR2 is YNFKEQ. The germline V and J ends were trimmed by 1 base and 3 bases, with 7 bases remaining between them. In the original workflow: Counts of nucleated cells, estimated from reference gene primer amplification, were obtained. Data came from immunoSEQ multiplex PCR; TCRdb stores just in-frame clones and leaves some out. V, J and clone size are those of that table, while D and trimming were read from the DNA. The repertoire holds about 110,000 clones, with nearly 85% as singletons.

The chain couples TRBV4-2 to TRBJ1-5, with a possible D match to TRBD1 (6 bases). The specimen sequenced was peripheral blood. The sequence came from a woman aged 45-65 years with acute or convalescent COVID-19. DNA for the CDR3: TGTGCCAGCAGCCAAGGGACAGCCAATCAGCCCCAGCATTTT. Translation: CASSQGTANQPQHF.